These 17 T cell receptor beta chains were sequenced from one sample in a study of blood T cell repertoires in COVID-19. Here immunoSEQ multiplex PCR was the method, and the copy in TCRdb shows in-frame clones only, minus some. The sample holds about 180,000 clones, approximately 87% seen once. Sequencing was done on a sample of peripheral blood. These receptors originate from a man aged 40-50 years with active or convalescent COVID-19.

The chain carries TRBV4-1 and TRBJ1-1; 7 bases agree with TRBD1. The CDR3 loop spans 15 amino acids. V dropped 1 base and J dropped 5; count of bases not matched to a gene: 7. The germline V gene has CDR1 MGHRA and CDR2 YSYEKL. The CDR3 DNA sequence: TGCGCCAGCAGCCAAGTGAACAGGGGTGGTACTGAAGCTTTCTTT. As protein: CASSQVNRGGTEAFF.

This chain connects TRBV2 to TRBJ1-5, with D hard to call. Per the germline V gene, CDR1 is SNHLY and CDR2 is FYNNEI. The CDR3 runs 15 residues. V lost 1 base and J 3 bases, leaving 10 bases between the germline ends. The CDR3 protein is CASSEVLPTNQPQHF. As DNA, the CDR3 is TGTGCCAGCAGTGAAGTACTCCCTACCAATCAGCCCCAGCATTTT. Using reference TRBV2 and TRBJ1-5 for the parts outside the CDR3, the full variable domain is EPEVTQTPSHQVTQMGQEVILRCVPISNHLYFYWYRQILGQKVEFLVSFYNNEISEKSEIFDDQFSVERPDGSNFTLKIRSTKLEDSAMYFCASSEVLPTNQPQHFGDGTRLSIL.

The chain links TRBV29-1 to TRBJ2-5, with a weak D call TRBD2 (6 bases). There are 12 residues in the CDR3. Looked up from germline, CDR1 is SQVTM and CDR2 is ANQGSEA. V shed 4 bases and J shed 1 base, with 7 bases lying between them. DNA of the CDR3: TGCAGCGTTGCGGGGGTCCAAGAGACCCAGTACTTC. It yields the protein CSVAGVQETQYF.

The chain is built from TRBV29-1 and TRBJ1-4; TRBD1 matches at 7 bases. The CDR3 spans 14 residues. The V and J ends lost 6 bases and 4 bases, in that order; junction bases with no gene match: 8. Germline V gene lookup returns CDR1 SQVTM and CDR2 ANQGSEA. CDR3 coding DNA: TGCAGCGTAACAGACAGGGCGGGTAATGAAAAACTGTTTTTT. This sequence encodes CSVTDRAGNEKLFF.

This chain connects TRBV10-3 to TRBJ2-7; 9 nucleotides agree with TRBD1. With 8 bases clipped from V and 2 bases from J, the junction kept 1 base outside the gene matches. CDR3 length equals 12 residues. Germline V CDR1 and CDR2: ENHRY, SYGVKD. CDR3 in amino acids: CAIGQGTYEQYF. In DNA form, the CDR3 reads TGTGCCATCGGACAGGGGACCTACGAGCAGTACTTC.

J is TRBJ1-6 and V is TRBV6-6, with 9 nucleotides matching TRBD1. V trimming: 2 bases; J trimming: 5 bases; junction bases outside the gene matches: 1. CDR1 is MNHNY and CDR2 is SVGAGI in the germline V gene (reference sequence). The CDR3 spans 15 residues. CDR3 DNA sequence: TGTGCCAGCAGTTACGACAGGGGGGATAATTCACCCCTCCACTTT. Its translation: CASSYDRGDNSPLHF.

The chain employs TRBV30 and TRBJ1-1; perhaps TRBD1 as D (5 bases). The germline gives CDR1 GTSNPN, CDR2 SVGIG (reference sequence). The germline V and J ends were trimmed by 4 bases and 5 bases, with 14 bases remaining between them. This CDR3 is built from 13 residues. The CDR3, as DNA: TGTGCCTGGATACCACTGGGGGGGACTGAAGCTTTCTTT. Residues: CAWIPLGGTEAFF. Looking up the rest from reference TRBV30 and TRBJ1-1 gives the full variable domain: SQTIHQWPATLVQPVGSPLSLECTVEGTSNPNLYWYRQAAGRGLQLLFYSVGIGQISSEVPQNLSASRPQDRQFILSSKKLLLSDSGFYLCAWIPLGGTEAFFGQGTRLTVV.

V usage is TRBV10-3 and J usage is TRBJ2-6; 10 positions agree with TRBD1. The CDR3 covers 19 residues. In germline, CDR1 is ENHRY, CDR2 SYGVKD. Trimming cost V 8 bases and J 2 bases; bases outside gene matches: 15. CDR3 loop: CAIGTGVGYSIPGANVLTF. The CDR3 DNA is TGTGCCATCGGGACAGGGGTGGGGTATTCGATTCCTGGGGCCAACGTCCTGACTTTC.

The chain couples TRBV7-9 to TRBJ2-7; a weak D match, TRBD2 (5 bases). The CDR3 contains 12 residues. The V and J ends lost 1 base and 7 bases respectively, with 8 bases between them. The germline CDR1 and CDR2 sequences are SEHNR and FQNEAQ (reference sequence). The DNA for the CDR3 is TGTGCCAGCAGCTTAGGGTCGGGAGAGCAGTACTTC. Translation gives CASSLGSGEQYF. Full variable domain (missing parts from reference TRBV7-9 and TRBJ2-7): DTGVSQNPRHKITKRGQNVTFRCDPISEHNRLYWYRQTLGQGPEFLTYFQNEAQLEKSRLLSDRFSAERPKGSFSTLEIQRTEQGDSAMYLCASSLGSGEQYFGPGTRLTVT.

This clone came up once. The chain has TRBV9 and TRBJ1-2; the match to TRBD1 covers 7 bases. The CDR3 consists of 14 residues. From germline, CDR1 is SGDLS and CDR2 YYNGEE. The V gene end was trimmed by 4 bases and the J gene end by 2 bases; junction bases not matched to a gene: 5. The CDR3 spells CASSPQGGNYGYTF. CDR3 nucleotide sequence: TGTGCCAGCAGCCCGCAGGGGGGAAACTATGGCTACACCTTC.

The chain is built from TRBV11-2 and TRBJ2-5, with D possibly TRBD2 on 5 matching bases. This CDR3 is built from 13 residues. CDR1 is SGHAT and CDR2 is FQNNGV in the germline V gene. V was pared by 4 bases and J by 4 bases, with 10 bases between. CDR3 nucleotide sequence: TGTGCCAGCAGCTCGAGCGGAGGAGAGACCCAGTACTTC. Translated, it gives CASSSSGGETQYF.

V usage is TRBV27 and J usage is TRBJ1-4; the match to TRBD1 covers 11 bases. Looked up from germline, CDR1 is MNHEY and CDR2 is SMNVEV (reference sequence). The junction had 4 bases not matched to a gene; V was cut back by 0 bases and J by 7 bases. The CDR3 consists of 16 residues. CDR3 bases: TGTGCCAGCAGTTTATCGTTAGGGACAGGGGGTGAAAAACTGTTTTTT. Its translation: CASSLSLGTGGEKLFF.

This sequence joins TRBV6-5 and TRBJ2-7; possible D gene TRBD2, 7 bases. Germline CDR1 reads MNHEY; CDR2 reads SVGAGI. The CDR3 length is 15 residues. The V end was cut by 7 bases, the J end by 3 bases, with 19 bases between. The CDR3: CASTNGAGAVYEQYF. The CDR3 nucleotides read TGTGCCAGCACCAACGGGGCGGGGGCCGTCTACGAGCAGTACTTC.

The CDR3 here is CASSKWTSHFDEQFF. In nucleotides, the CDR3 is TGTGCCAGCAGCAAATGGACATCCCACTTCGATGAGCAGTTCTTC. The rearrangement links TRBV5-4 to TRBJ2-1, with a weak D call TRBD1 (5 bases). This CDR3 is 15 amino acids long. CDR1 SGHNT and CDR2 YYREEE come from the germline V gene (reference sequence). V lost 4 bases and J 8 bases, leaving 19 bases between the germline ends.

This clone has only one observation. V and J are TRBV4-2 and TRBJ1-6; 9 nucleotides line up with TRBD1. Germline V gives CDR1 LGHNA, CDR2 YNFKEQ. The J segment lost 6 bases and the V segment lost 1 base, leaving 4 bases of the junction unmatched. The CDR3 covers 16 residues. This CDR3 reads CASSQGNRGRNSPLHF. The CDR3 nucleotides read TGTGCCAGCAGCCAAGGGAACAGGGGGCGTAATTCACCCCTCCACTTT.

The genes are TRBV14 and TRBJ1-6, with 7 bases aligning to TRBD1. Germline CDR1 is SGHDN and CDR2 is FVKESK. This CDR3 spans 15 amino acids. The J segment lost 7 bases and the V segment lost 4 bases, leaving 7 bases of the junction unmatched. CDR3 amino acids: CASSPELQGNSPLHF. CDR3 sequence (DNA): TGTGCCAGCAGCCCTGAGTTACAGGGGAATTCACCCCTCCACTTT.

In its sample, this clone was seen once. The CDR3 reads CASSPHSGGAVGELFF. The CDR3 region has the DNA TGTGCCAGCAGCCCCCATAGCGGGGGGGCGGTCGGGGAGCTGTTTTTT. The gene calls are TRBV5-6 and TRBJ2-2, with 11 positions matching TRBD2. CDR3 length equals 16 residues. J gave up 7 bases and V 4 bases, and 9 bases lay outside the gene matches. The germline CDR1 and CDR2 sequences are SGHDT and YYEEEE.